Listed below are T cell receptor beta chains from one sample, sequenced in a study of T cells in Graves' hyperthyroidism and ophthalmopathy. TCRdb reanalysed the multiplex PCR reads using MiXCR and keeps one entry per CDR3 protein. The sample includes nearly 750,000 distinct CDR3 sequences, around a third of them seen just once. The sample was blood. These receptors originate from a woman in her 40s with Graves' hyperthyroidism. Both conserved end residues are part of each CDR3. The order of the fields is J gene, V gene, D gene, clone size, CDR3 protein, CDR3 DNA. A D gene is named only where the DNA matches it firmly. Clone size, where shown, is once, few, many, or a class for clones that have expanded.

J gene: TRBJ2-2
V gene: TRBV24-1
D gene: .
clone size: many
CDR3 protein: CATSDPGPSNTGELFF
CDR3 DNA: TGTGCCACCAGTGACCCCGGGCCTTCGAACACCGGGGAGCTGTTTTTT

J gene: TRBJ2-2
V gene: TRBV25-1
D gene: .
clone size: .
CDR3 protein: CASTVAGTGELFF
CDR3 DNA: TGTGCCAGCACCGTGGCCGGCACCGGGGAGCTGTTTTTT

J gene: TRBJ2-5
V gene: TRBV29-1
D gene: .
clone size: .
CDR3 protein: CSGQFGKFETQYF
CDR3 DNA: TGCAGTGGACAATTCGGGAAGTTCGAGACCCAGTACTTC

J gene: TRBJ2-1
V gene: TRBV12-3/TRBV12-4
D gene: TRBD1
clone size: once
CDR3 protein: CASSVVPQGVKDEQFF
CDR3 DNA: TGTGCCAGCAGTGTAGTCCCGCAGGGGGTTAAGGATGAGCAGTTCTTC

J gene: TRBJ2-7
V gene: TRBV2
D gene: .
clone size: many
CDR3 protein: CASSDLLLVHEQYF
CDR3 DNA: TGTGCCAGCAGTGATCTCCTACTAGTCCACGAGCAGTACTTC

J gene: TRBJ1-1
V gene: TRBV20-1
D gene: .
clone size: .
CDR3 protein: CSARDTKGKNTEAFF
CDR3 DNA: TGCAGTGCTAGAGATACAAAGGGTAAGAACACTGAAGCTTTCTTT

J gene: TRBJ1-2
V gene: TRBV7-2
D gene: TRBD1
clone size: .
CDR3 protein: CASSHGRTGGSGYTF
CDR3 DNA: TGTGCCAGCAGCCACGGAAGGACAGGGGGAAGTGGCTACACCTTC

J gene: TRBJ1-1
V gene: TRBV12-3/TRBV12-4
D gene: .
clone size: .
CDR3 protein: CASVIGGRDTEAFF
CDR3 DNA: TGTGCCAGCGTTATTGGGGGTCGGGACACTGAAGCTTTCTTT

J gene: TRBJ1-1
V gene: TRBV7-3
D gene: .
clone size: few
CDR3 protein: CASSLGVTGETEAFF
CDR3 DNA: TGTGCCAGCAGCTTAGGTGTGACAGGAGAGACTGAAGCTTTCTTT

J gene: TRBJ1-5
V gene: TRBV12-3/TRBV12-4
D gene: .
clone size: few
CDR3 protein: CASSFRAHQPQHF
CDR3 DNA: TGTGCCAGCAGTTTTAGGGCCCATCAGCCCCAGCATTTT

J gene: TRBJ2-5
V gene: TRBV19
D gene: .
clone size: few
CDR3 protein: CASSIGAGAPETQYF
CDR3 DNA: TGTGCCAGTAGTATAGGGGCAGGGGCCCCTGAGACCCAGTACTTC

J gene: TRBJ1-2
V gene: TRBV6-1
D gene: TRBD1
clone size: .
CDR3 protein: CASSASNRGGYTF
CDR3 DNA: TGTGCCAGCAGTGCATCCAACAGGGGAGGCTACACCTTC

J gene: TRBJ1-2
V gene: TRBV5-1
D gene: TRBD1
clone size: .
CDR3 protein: CASSSQTGGAGYTF
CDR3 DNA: TGCGCCAGCAGCTCACAGACAGGGGGCGCCGGCTACACCTTC

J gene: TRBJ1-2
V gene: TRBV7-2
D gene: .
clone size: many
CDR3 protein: CASSSEFAGDYGYTF
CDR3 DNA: TGTGCCAGCAGCTCAGAGTTCGCAGGGGACTATGGCTACACCTTC

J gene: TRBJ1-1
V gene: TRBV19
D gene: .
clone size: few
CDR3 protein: CASSGYRRTERTEAFF
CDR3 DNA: TGTGCCAGTAGCGGGTACAGAAGGACAGAGCGGACTGAAGCTTTCTTT

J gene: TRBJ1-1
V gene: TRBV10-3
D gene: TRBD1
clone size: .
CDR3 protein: CAISESTGGPYTEAFF
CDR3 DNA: TGTGCCATCAGTGAGTCGACAGGGGGCCCGTACACTGAAGCTTTCTTT

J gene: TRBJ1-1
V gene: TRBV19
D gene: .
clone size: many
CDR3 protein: CASSISGDTEAFF
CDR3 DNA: TGTGCCAGCAGCATCTCAGGTGACACTGAAGCTTTCTTT

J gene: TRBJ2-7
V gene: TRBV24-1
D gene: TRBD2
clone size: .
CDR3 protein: CATSPGTSVYEQYF
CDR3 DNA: TGTGCCACCAGTCCAGGGACTAGCGTCTACGAGCAGTACTTC

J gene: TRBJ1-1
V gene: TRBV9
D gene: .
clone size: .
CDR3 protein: CASSVGAGATEAFF
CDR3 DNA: TGTGCCAGCAGCGTAGGGGCCGGTGCAACTGAAGCTTTCTTT

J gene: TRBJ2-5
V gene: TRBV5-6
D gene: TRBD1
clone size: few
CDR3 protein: CASSERTGAMETQYF
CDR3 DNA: TGTGCCAGCAGCGAACGGACAGGGGCTATGGAGACCCAGTACTTC

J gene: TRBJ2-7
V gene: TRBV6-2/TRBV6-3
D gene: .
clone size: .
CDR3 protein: CASSYEAAGPYEQYF
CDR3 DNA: TGTGCCAGCAGTTACGAGGCAGCTGGGCCCTACGAGCAGTACTTC

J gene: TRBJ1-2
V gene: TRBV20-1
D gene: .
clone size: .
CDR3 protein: CSAVKWEGYGYTF
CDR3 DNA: TGCAGTGCCGTAAAGTGGGAGGGCTATGGCTACACCTTC